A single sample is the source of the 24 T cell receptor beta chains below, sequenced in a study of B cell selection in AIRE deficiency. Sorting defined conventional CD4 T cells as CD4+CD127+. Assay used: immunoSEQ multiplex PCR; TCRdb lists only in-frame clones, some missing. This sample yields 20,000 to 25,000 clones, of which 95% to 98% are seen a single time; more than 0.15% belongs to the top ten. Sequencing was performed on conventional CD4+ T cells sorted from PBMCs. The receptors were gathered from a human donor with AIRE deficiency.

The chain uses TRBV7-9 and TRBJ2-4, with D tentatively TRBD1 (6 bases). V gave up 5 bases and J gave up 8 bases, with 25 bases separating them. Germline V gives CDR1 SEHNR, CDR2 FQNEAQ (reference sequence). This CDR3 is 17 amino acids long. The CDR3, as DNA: TGTGCCAGCAGCAACAACAGGGTACCCTTGGAATTGGACATTCAGTACTTC. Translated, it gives CASSNNRVPLELDIQYF.

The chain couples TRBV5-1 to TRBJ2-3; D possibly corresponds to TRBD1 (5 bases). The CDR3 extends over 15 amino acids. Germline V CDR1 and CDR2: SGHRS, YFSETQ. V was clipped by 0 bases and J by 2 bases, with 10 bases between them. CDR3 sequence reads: CASSLVSGITDTQYF. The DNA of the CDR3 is TGCGCCAGCAGCTTGGTCTCAGGGATCACAGATACGCAGTATTTT.

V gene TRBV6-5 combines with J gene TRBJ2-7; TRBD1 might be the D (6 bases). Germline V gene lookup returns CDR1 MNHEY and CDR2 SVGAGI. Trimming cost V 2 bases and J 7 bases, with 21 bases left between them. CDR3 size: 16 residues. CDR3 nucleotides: TGTGCCAGCAGTTACCGCACAAATACAGGGTCTCGAGAGCAGTACTTC. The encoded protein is CASSYRTNTGSREQYF.

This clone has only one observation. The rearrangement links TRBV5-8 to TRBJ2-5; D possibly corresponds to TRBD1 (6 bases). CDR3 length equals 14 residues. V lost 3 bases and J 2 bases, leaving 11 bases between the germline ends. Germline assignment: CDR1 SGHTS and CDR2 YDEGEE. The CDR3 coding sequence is TGTGCCAGCAGCTACCTTGGACAGCAAGAGACCCAGTACTTC. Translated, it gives CASSYLGQQETQYF.

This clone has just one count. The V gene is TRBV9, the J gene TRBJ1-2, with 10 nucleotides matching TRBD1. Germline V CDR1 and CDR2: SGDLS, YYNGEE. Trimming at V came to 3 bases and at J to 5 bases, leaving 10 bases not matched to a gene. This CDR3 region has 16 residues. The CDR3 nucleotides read TGTGCCAGCAGCGCTACAGGACAGGGGGGAGGGTATGGCTACACCTTC. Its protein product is CASSATGQGGGYGYTF. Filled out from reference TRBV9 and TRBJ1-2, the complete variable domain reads DSGVTQTPKHLITATGQRVTLRCSPRSGDLSVYWYQQSLDQGLQFLIQYYNGEERAKGNILERFSAQQFPDLHSELNLSSLELGDSALYFCASSATGQGGGYGYTFGSGTRLTVV.

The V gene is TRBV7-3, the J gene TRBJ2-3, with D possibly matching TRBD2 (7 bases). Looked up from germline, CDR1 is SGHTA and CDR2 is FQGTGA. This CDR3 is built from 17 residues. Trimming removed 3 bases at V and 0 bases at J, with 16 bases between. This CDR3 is CASSLAGGGPSTDTQYF. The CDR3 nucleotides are TGTGCCAGCAGCTTGGCTGGGGGGGGGCCAAGCACAGATACGCAGTATTTT.

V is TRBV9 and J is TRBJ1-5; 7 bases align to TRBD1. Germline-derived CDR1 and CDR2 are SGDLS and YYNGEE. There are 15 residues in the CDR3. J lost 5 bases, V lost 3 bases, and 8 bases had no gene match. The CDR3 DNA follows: TGTGCCAGCAGCGGAGAGGGACAGAGTGATCAGCCCCAGCATTTT. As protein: CASSGEGQSDQPQHF.

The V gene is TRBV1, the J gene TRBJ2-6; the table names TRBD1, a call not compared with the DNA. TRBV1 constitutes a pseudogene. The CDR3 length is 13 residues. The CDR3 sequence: CTSTQSRANVLTF. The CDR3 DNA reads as TGCACCAGCACACAAAGTCGGGCCAACGTCCTGACTTTC.

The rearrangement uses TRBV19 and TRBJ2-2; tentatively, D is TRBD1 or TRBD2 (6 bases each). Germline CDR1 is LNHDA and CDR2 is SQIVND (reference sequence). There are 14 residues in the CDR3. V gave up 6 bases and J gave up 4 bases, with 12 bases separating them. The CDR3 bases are TGTGCCAGTAGCAACAGGGAGGTCACCGGGGAGCTGTTTTTT. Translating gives CASSNREVTGELFF. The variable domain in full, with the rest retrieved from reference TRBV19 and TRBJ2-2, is DGGITQSPKYLFRKEGQNVTLSCEQNLNHDAMYWYRQDPGQGLRLIYYSQIVNDFQKGDIAEGYSVSREKKESFPLTVTSAQKNPTAFYLCASSNREVTGELFFGEGSRLTVL.

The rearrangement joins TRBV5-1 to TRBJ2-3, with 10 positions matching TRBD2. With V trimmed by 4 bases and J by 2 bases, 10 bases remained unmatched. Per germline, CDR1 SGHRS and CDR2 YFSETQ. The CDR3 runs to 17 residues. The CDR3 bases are TGCGCCAGCAGCCCGGCCCTAGCGGGAGTCCACACAGATACGCAGTATTTT. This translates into CASSPALAGVHTDTQYF. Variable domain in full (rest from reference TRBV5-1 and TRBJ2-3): KAGVTQTPRYLIKTRGQQVTLSCSPISGHRSVSWYQQTPGQGLQFLFEYFSETQRNKGNFPGRFSGRQFSNSRSEMNVSTLELGDSALYLCASSPALAGVHTDTQYFGPGTRLTVL.

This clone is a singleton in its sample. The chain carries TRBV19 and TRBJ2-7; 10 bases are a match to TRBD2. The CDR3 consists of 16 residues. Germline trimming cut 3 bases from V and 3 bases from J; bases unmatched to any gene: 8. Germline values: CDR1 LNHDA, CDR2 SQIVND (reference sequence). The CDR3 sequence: CASSMSLAGAYYEQYF. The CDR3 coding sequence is TGTGCCAGTAGTATGTCCCTAGCGGGAGCGTACTACGAGCAGTACTTC.

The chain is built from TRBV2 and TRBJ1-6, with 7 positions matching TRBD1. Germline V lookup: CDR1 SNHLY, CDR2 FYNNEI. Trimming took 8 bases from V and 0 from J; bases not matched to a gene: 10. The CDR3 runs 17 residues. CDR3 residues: CASGWSGGSSYNSPLHF. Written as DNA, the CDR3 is TGTGCCAGCGGGTGGTCAGGGGGGAGCTCCTATAATTCACCCCTCCACTTT.

CDR3 protein: CASSPRDTRCEQYF. CDR3 in DNA: TGTGCCAGCAGCCCCCGGGACACAAGGTGCGAGCAGTACTTC. This chain connects TRBV21-1 to TRBJ2-7; the table calls TRBD1, which could not be checked here. TRBV21-1 is marked as a pseudogene. The CDR3 has 14 amino acids.

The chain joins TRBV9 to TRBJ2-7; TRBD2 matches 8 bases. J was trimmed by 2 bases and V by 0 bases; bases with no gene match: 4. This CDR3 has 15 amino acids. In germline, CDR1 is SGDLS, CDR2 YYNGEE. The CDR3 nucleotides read TGTGCCAGCAGCGTAGAGAGCGGGAGCACCTACGAGCAGTACTTC. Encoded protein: CASSVESGSTYEQYF.

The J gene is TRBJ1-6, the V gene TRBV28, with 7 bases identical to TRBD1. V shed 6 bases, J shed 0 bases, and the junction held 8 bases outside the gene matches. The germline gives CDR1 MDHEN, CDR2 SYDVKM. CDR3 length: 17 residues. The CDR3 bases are TGTGCCAGCAGGAGTAAGACAGGGAGCTCCTATAATTCACCCCTCCACTTT. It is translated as CASRSKTGSSYNSPLHF. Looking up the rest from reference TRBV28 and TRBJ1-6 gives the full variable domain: DVKVTQSSRYLVKRTGEKVFLECVQDMDHENMFWYRQDPGLGLRLIYFSYDVKMKEKGDIPEGYSVSREKKERFSLILESASTNQTSMYLCASRSKTGSSYNSPLHFGNGTRLTVT.

CDR3 nucleotide sequence: TGTGCCAGCTCAAACATAGGAAGCGGCAATCAGCCCCAGCATTTT. As protein: CASSNIGSGNQPQHF. The chain carries TRBV28 and TRBJ1-5; D call uncertain. V lost 8 bases, J lost 2 bases, and 16 bases lay in between. CDR1 and CDR2 from the germline V gene are MDHEN and SYDVKM. CDR3 size: 15 residues. The whole variable domain, filled in from reference TRBV28 and TRBJ1-5, reads DVKVTQSSRYLVKRTGEKVFLECVQDMDHENMFWYRQDPGLGLRLIYFSYDVKMKEKGDIPEGYSVSREKKERFSLILESASTNQTSMYLCASSNIGSGNQPQHFGDGTRLSIL.

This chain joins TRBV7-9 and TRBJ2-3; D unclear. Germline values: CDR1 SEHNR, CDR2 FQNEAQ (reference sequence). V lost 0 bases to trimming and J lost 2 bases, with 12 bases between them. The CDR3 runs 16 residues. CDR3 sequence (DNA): TGTGCCAGCAGCTTAGCGGTCAGTCCCCTCACAGATACGCAGTATTTT. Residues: CASSLAVSPLTDTQYF. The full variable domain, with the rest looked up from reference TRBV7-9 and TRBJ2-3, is DTGVSQNPRHKITKRGQNVTFRCDPISEHNRLYWYRQTLGQGPEFLTYFQNEAQLEKSRLLSDRFSAERPKGSFSTLEIQRTEQGDSAMYLCASSLAVSPLTDTQYFGPGTRLTVL.

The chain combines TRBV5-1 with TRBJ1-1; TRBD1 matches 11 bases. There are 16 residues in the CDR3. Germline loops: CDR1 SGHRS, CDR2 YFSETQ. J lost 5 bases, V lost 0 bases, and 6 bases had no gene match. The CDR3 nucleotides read TGCGCCAGCAGCTTGGCGACCGGGACAGGGGGTACTGAAGCTTTCTTT. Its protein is CASSLATGTGGTEAFF.

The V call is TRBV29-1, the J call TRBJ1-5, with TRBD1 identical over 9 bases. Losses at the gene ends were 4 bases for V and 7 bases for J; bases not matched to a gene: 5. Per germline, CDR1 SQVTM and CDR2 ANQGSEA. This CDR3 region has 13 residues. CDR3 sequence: CSVAGQGSQPQHF. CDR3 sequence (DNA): TGCAGCGTTGCGGGACAGGGTTCGCAGCCCCAGCATTTT.

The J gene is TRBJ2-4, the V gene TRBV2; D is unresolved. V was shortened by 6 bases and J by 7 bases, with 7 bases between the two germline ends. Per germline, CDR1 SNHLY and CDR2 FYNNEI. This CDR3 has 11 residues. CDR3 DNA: TGTGCCAGCAGGAGTTTGAACATTCAGTACTTC. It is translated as CASRSLNIQYF.

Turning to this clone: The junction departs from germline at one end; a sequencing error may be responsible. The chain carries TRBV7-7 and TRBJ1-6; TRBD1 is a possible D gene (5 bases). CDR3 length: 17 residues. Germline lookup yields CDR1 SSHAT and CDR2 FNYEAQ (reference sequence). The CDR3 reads CASSLGWDLVISSPLHF. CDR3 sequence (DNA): TGTGCTAGCAGCTTAGGTTGGGACCTCGTAATCTCTTCACCCCTCCACTTT. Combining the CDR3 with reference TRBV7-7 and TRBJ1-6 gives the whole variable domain GAGVSQSPRYKVTKRGQDVTLRCDPISSHATLYWYQQALGQGPEFLTYFNYEAQPDKSGLPSDRFSAERPEGSISTLTIQRTEQRDSAMYRCASSLGWDLVISSPLHFGNGTRLTVT.

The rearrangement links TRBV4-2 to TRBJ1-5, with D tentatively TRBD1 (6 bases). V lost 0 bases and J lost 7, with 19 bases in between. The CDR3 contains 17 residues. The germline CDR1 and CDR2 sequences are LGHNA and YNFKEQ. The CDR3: CASSQDFVRGAMQPQHF. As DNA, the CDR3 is TGTGCCAGCAGCCAAGATTTCGTTCGGGGGGCGATGCAGCCCCAGCATTTT.

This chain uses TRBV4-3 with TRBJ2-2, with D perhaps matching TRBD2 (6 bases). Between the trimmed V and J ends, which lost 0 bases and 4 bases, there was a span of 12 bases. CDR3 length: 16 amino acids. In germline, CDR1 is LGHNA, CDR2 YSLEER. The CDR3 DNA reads TGCGCCAGCAGCCAAGATTGGAGGGTTGTCACCGGGGAGCTGTTTTTT. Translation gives CASSQDWRVVTGELFF.

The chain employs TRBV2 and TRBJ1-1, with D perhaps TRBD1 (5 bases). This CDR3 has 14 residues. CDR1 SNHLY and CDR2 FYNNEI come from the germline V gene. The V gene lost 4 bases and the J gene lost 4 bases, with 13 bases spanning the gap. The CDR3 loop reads CASSVYEGPTEAFF. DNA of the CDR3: TGTGCCAGCAGTGTTTATGAGGGACCCACTGAAGCTTTCTTT.